The clone carrying this T cell receptor (beta chain) was counted a few times. Trimming removed 0 bases at V and 0 bases at J, with 12 bases between. This CDR3 has 16 residues. The sample belongs to a study of CD8+ T cells in alopecia areata. Treatment given: oral pan-JAK inhibitor, 5-10 mg twice daily. Once RNA had been extracted, it was reverse transcribed into cDNA to act as the sequencing template. Repertoires were generated with immunoSEQ multiplex PCR, while TCRdb's copy carries only in-frame clones and drops some. Seen here are around 100,000 clones, about 61% observed once, and the top ten hold over 15%.

The rearrangement links TRBV23-1 to TRBJ2-7; maybe TRBD2 (5 bases). TRBV23-1 carries the ORF label, with uncertain function. The clonotype was recovered from a human donor with alopecia areata. The specimen was CD8+ T cells sorted from blood, collected between weeks 55 and 65, from a patient treated with tofacitinib. CDR3: CASSQSPGSSSYEQYF. CDR3 DNA sequence: TGCGCCAGCAGTCAATCGCCGGGATCTAGCTCCTACGAGCAGTACTTC.